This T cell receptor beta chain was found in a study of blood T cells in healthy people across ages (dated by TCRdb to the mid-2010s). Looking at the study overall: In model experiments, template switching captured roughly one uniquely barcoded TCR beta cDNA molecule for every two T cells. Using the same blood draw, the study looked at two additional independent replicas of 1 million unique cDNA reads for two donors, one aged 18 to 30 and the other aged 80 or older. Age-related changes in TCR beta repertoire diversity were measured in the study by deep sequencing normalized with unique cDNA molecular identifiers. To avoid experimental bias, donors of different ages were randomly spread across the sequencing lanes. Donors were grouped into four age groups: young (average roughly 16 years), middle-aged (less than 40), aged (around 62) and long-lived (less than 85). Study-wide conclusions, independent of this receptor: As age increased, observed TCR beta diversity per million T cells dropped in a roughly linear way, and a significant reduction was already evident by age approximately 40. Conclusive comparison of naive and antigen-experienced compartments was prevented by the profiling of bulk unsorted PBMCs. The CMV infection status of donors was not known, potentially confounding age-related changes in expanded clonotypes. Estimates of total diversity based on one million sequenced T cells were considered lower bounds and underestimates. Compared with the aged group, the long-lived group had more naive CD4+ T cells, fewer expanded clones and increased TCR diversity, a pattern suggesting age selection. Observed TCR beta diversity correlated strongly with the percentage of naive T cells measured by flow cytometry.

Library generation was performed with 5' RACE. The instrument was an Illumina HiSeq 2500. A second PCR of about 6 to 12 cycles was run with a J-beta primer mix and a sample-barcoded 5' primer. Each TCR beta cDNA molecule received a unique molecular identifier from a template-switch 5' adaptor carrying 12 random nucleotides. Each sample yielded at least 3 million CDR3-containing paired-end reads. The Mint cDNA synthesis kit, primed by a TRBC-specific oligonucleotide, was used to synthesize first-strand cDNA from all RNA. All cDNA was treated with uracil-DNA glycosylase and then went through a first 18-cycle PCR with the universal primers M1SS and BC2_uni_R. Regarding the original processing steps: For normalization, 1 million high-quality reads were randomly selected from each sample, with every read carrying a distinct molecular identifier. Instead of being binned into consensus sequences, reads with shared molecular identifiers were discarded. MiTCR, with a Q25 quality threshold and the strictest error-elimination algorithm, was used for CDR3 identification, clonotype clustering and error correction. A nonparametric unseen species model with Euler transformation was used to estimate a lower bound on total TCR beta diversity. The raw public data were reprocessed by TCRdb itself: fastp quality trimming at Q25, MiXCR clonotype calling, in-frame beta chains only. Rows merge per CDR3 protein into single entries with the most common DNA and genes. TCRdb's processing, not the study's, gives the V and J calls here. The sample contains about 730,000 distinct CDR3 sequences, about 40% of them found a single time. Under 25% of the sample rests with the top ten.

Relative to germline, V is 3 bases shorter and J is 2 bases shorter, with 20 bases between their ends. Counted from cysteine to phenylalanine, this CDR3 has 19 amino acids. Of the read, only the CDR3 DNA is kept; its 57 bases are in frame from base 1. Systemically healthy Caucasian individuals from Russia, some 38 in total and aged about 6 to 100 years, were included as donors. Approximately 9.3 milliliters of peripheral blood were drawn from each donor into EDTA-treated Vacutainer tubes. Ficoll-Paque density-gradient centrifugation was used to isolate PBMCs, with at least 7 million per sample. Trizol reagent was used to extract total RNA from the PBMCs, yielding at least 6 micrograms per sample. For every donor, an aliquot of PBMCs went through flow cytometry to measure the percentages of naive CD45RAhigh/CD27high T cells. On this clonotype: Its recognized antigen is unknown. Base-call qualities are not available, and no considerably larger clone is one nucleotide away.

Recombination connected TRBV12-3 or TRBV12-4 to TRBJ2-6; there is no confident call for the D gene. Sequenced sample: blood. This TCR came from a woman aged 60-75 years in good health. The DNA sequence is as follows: TGTGCCAGCAGTTTCGGCGGACCAGATTTTTGGACTGGGGCCAACGTCCTGACTTTC. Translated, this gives CASSFGGPDFWTGANVLTF.